This T cell receptor (beta chain) is drawn from a study of identical twins. Study observations and caveats: Within twin pairs, the out-of-frame alpha sequences they shared showed excess low generation probability. Cross-sectional statistics, not tracking of the same donors, supported the conclusions. Surplus twin overlap in beta out-of-frame sequences was less pronounced.

It was template switching that added a universal primer site, and there were unique molecular identifiers on the cDNA. TCRdb re-derived calls from the 5' RACE reads in MiXCR, one entry per CDR3 protein. The sample consists of under 250,000 distinct CDR3 sequences, around 7.6% of them appearing once. This clonotype was counted between two and nine times. The antigen is undetermined. The V segment lost 3 bases and the J segment 6 bases; nucleotides outside the gene matches: 23. The CDR3 consists of 20 residues. Per germline, CDR1 LNHDA and CDR2 SQIVND (reference sequence). This sample was also put to use in a study of yellow fever vaccine responses in identical twins.

Sequencing was done on a sample of CD8+ T cells sorted from blood. V gene TRBV19 combines with J gene TRBJ2-1; 7 bases align to TRBD2. The origin of this receptor is a woman aged 18-35 years in good health. The CDR3 spells CASSIRDYFLYSRPLNEQFF. CDR3 DNA: TGTGCCAGTAGTATTCGGGACTACTTTCTTTACAGCCGGCCGCTCAATGAGCAGTTCTTC.